A single sample is the source of the 8 T cell receptor beta chains below, sequenced in a study of memory CD4+ T cells and cytomegalovirus serostatus. Here immunoSEQ multiplex PCR was the method, and the copy in TCRdb shows in-frame clones only, minus some. In the table there are fewer than 50,000 clones, over 60% of which are singletons. The sort gate was single viable CD3+CD4+CD8-CD45RO+ cells for memory CD4+ T cells. Specimen: memory CD4+ T cells from blood. These receptors originate from an adult in good health and CMV-seronegative.

The chain has TRBV18 and TRBJ1-2, with 7 bases fitting TRBD1. Germline assignment: CDR1 KGHSH and CDR2 LQKENI. This CDR3 region has 14 residues. Germline trimming cut 5 bases from V and 3 bases from J; bases unmatched to any gene: 6. The DNA for the CDR3 is TGTGCCAGCTCATCCACCAGGGGGGACTATGGCTACACCTTC. It specifies CASSSTRGDYGYTF.

V is TRBV15 and J is TRBJ1-1; 9 bases map to TRBD1. The CDR3 spans 15 residues. V was clipped by 5 bases and J by 3 bases; unmatched bases: 7. Germline CDR1 and CDR2: LNHNV and YYDKDF (reference sequence). The CDR3 region is CATSRRQGVYTEAFF. For the CDR3, the DNA is TGTGCCACCAGCCGACGACAGGGGGTATACACTGAAGCTTTCTTT. Looking up the rest from reference TRBV15 and TRBJ1-1 gives the full variable domain: DAMVIQNPRYQVTQFGKPVTLSCSQTLNHNVMYWYQQKSSQAPKLLFHYYDKDFNNEADTPDNFQSRRPNTSFCFLDIRSPGLGDTAMYLCATSRRQGVYTEAFFGQGTRLTVV.

The V gene is TRBV6-4, the J gene TRBJ1-5, with TRBD1 matching 9 bases. Germline-derived CDR1 and CDR2 are MRHNA and SNTAGT. V lost 6 bases and J lost 2; bases outside the gene matches: 5. This CDR3 has 15 amino acids. The CDR3 DNA follows: TGTGCCAGCAGACAGGGGGCGCGAGGCAATCAGCCCCAGCATTTT. Encoded protein: CASRQGARGNQPQHF.

This chain links TRBV7-3 with TRBJ1-1; D perhaps matches TRBD1 (6 bases). Trimming left V 6 bases short and J 6 bases short, with 11 bases between. CDR1 SGHTA and CDR2 FQGTGA come from the germline V gene. The CDR3 is made up of 12 amino acids. CDR3 DNA sequence: TGTGCCAGCAGGGGCAGGGGCGCTGAAGCTTTCTTT. Protein: CASRGRGAEAFF. Combining the CDR3 with reference TRBV7-3 and TRBJ1-1 gives the whole variable domain GAGVSQTPSNKVTEKGKYVELRCDPISGHTALYWYRQSLGQGPEFLIYFQGTGAADDSGLPNDRFFAVRPEGSVSTLKIQRTERGDSAVYLCASRGRGAEAFFGQGTRLTVV.

The V call is TRBV21-1, the J call TRBJ2-6; the D segment call TRBD1 is taken from the table without a DNA check. TRBV21-1 is a recognized pseudogene. This CDR3 spans 19 amino acids. CDR3 sequence: CASSNDLTGFSSGANVLTF. DNA for the CDR3: TGTGCCAGCAGCAACGATTTGACAGGGTTTAGCTCTGGGGCCAACGTCCTGACTTTC.

CDR3 bases: TGTGCTAGTGGTTTGGTACACAATCTGGACAGCACCGGGGAGCTGTTTTTT. The encoded protein is CASGLVHNLDSTGELFF. V is TRBV12-5 and J is TRBJ2-2; the D gene is possibly TRBD1 (6 bases). Trimming pared 0 bases from V and 4 bases from J, leaving 15 bases between. Germline lookup yields CDR1 LGHNT and CDR2 FRNRAP. The CDR3 has 17 amino acids.

The chain couples TRBV5-1 to TRBJ2-3; weak D call: TRBD1 (5 bases). The V end lost 3 bases, the J end lost 0 bases, and 8 bases lay between the germline ends. Per germline, CDR1 SGHRS and CDR2 YFSETQ. This CDR3 spans 14 amino acids. CDR3 bases: TGCGCCAGCAGCTCCGCAGGGAGCACAGATACGCAGTATTTT. Amino acid sequence: CASSSAGSTDTQYF. The variable domain in full, with the rest retrieved from reference TRBV5-1 and TRBJ2-3, is KAGVTQTPRYLIKTRGQQVTLSCSPISGHRSVSWYQQTPGQGLQFLFEYFSETQRNKGNFPGRFSGRQFSNSRSEMNVSTLELGDSALYLCASSSAGSTDTQYFGPGTRLTVL.

The V call is TRBV5-6, the J call TRBJ2-2; a possible D gene is TRBD1 (5 bases). CDR1 is SGHDT, CDR2 YYEEEE, per germline. V was clipped by 3 bases and J by 0 bases, with 9 bases between them. The CDR3 totals 15 residues. This CDR3 is CASSWLGANTGELFF. The CDR3 nucleotides read TGTGCCAGCAGCTGGCTAGGGGCGAACACCGGGGAGCTGTTTTTT.